These 25 T cell receptor beta chains came from one sample sequenced in a study of graft-versus-host responses after intestinal transplantation. The antigens these receptors bind are not known. Profiling relied on immunoSEQ multiplex PCR, and the TCRdb table lists in-frame clones only, not all of them. The table includes roughly 100,000 clones, roughly 93% detected once. Material: unstimulated CD8+ T cells sorted from spleen or lymph node cells, obtained before intestinal transplant. Every receptor here comes from a human donor who received an intestinal transplant.

The chain carries TRBV19 and TRBJ2-2, with D uncertain. This CDR3 contains 13 residues. Trimming took off 4 bases at V and 3 bases at J, with 6 bases between the two ends. Per germline, CDR1 LNHDA and CDR2 SQIVND (reference sequence). CDR3 residues: CASSTGYTGELFF. CDR3 nucleotide sequence: TGTGCCAGTAGTACAGGATACACCGGGGAGCTGTTTTTT.

The J gene is TRBJ1-6, the V gene TRBV19, with D perhaps TRBD1 (6 bases). V lost 7 bases to trimming and J lost 7 bases, with 11 bases between them. The CDR3 is 13 residues long. CDR1 and CDR2 from the germline V gene are LNHDA and SQIVND (reference sequence). The chain's CDR3 is CASTGAYNSPLHF. CDR3 DNA: TGTGCCAGTACAGGGGCATACAATTCACCCCTCCACTTT.

The genes are TRBV29-1 and TRBJ2-7; weak D call: TRBD1 (5 bases). With 4 bases removed from V and 6 bases from J, the gap between germline ends came to 16 bases. Germline loops: CDR1 SQVTM, CDR2 ANQGSEA. The CDR3 is 13 amino acids. As DNA, the CDR3 is TGCAGCGTTGCAGGGCCTAAAGCTCGCGAGCAGTACTTC. Encoded protein: CSVAGPKAREQYF.

The V gene is TRBV5-1, the J gene TRBJ2-7; a possible D gene is TRBD2 (5 bases). CDR1 is SGHRS, CDR2 YFSETQ, per germline. This CDR3 has 16 amino acids. V gave up 1 base and J gave up 2 bases, with 16 bases separating them. The CDR3 sequence: CASSLRGNFGAYEQYF. CDR3 sequence (DNA): TGCGCCAGCAGCTTGCGAGGGAACTTCGGAGCCTACGAGCAGTACTTC.

The CDR3 DNA reads TGTGCCAGCAGTTACGCGGCGGGCTACGAGCAGTACTTC. It specifies CASSYAAGYEQYF. This chain joins TRBV6-5 and TRBJ2-7; possibly TRBD2 for D (5 bases). Germline V gene sequence: CDR1 MNHEY, CDR2 SVGAGI. This CDR3 comprises 13 residues. V was pared by 2 bases and J by 3 bases, with 8 bases between.

The V and J genes are TRBV5-8 and TRBJ2-1; unclear D gene. Trimming shortened V by 7 bases and J by 0 bases, and 14 bases separated the two germline ends. CDR1 and CDR2 from the germline V gene are SGHTS and YDEGEE. The CDR3 is 15 residues long. Here the CDR3 DNA reads TGTGCCAGCTCCTTGCTGGCCAGCTCCTACAATGAGCAGTTCTTC. Its translation: CASSLLASSYNEQFF.

J is TRBJ2-1 and V is TRBV4-1, with D perhaps TRBD1 or TRBD2 (5 bases each). The CDR3 loop spans 14 amino acids. V lost 0 bases and J 4 bases, leaving 7 bases between the germline ends. Per germline, CDR1 MGHRA and CDR2 YSYEKL. The CDR3 DNA follows: TGCGCCAGCAGCCAAGAGGGGGATTACAATGAGCAGTTCTTC. The encoded protein is CASSQEGDYNEQFF.

V is TRBV6-5 and J is TRBJ2-7, with D possibly TRBD1 on 5 matching bases. The CDR3 contains 12 residues. Trimming stripped 5 bases from V and 3 bases from J, with 8 bases between. Per germline, CDR1 MNHEY and CDR2 SVGAGI. CDR3 sequence reads: CASSHQGYEQYF. The CDR3 region has the DNA TGTGCCAGCAGTCACCAGGGCTACGAGCAGTACTTC.

The rearrangement uses TRBV6-1 and TRBJ2-7, with 7 bases matching TRBD1. The CDR3 extends over 14 amino acids. With V trimmed by 6 bases and J by 0 bases, 5 bases remained unmatched. CDR1 and CDR2 from the germline V gene are MNHNS and SASEGT. The CDR3 DNA follows: TGTGCCAGCAGCGATACAGGGGCCTCCTACGAGCAGTACTTC. Its protein product is CASSDTGASYEQYF.

Comment on this clone: Within the sample, other DNA sequences also encode this same CDR3. CDR3 loop: CASSVGTDSQPQHF. The CDR3 bases are TGTGCCAGCAGCGTCGGAACAGATTCTCAGCCCCAGCATTTT. V gene TRBV9 combines with J gene TRBJ1-5; no definite D call. V lost 2 bases, J lost 6 bases, and 12 bases lay in between. The CDR3 spans 14 residues. The germline V gene encodes CDR1 SGDLS and CDR2 YYNGEE.

The chain links TRBV5-1 to TRBJ2-6; 8 positions match TRBD1. Germline loops: CDR1 SGHRS, CDR2 YFSETQ. Losses at the gene ends were 2 bases for V and 0 bases for J; bases not matched to a gene: 7. There are 18 residues in the CDR3. The CDR3 sequence is CASSFQTGAVSGANVLTF. Here the CDR3 DNA reads TGCGCCAGCAGCTTTCAGACAGGGGCGGTCTCTGGGGCCAACGTCCTGACTTTC.

A word on this clone: The CDR3 does not close with the conserved phenylalanine or tryptophan, likely indicating a read error. This chain connects TRBV7-9 to TRBJ2-7, with no clear D. CDR3 length: 12 residues. Germline V gene sequence: CDR1 SEHNR, CDR2 FQNEAQ (reference sequence). The V end was cut by 5 bases, the J end by 3 bases, with 8 bases between. CDR3 in amino acids: CASSIEHYEQYL. In DNA, the CDR3 is TGTGCCAGCAGCATCGAGCACTACGAGCAGTACCTC.

This clone occurred once. The chain couples TRBV4-1 to TRBJ2-7; D is unclear. V was shortened by 1 base and J by 2 bases, with 6 bases between the two germline ends. This CDR3 contains 13 residues. Germline lookup yields CDR1 MGHRA and CDR2 YSYEKL. CDR3 bases: TGCGCCAGCAGCCAAGCCAATCCCTACGAGCAGTACTTC. As protein: CASSQANPYEQYF.

This clone was recorded once. The chain employs TRBV2 and TRBJ2-5; either TRBD1 or TRBD2 may supply D (5 bases each). Germline V gene data show CDR1 as SNHLY and CDR2 as FYNNEI. The length of the CDR3 is 18 residues. V lost 6 bases and J 2 bases, leaving 25 bases between the germline ends. CDR3 sequence: CASSEAFRGATVQETQYF. DNA of the CDR3: TGTGCCAGCAGCGAGGCCTTCCGAGGGGCGACTGTACAAGAGACCCAGTACTTC.

J is TRBJ1-1 and V is TRBV25-1; tentatively, D is TRBD1 (5 bases). The CDR3 extends over 16 amino acids. Germline V CDR1 and CDR2: MGHDK, SYGVNS. V lost 7 bases and J lost 3, with 21 bases in between. This CDR3 is CASMGGRLSRDTEAFF. As DNA, the CDR3 is TGTGCCAGCATGGGGGGGAGATTAAGTAGGGACACTGAAGCTTTCTTT.

J is TRBJ2-1 and V is TRBV2; no clear D gene. CDR1 and CDR2 (germline): SNHLY, FYNNEI. This CDR3 region has 15 residues. The V gene lost 4 bases and the J gene lost 3 bases, with 13 bases spanning the gap. The CDR3 nucleotides are TGTGCCAGCAGTGGCGACACGAACCTCTACAATGAGCAGTTCTTC. Its protein product is CASSGDTNLYNEQFF.

V gene TRBV7-9 combines with J gene TRBJ2-7, with D possibly matching TRBD1 (6 bases). CDR3 length equals 15 residues. The germline V gene has CDR1 SEHNR and CDR2 FQNEAQ (reference sequence). The ends were cut back, 5 bases at V and 6 bases at J, with 20 bases in the middle. CDR3 in DNA: TGTGCCAGCAGCCCGCAACAGGGTAAAGGGGGCGAGCAGTACTTC. Translation: CASSPQQGKGGEQYF.

The rearrangement joins TRBV6-1 to TRBJ1-4; tentative D call: TRBD1 (5 bases). CDR1 is MNHNS, CDR2 SASEGT, per germline. V gave up 5 bases and J gave up 7 bases, with 14 bases separating them. CDR3 size: 14 residues. This CDR3 reads CASSNGGFAEKLFF. CDR3 nucleotide sequence: TGTGCCAGCAGTAACGGGGGGTTTGCTGAAAAACTGTTTTTT.

J is TRBJ2-2 and V is TRBV12-5, with D possibly being TRBD2 (6 bases). CDR3 size: 17 residues. Germline CDR1 and CDR2: LGHNT and FRNRAP. The germline V and J ends were trimmed by 6 bases and 2 bases, with 19 bases remaining between them. The DNA for the CDR3 is TGTGCTAGTGGGTCTCTCCTGTACGGGGGAAACACCGGGGAGCTGTTTTTT. This encodes CASGSLLYGGNTGELFF.

The chain combines TRBV15 with TRBJ1-1; tentatively, D is TRBD1 (5 bases). From germline, CDR1 is LNHNV and CDR2 YYDKDF (reference sequence). V lost 3 bases and J lost 3, with 17 bases in between. This CDR3 region has 16 residues. CDR3: CATSSERQRTDTEAFF. CDR3 DNA sequence: TGTGCCACCAGCAGCGAAAGACAGAGAACGGACACTGAAGCTTTCTTT.

The genes are TRBV27 and TRBJ1-1, with 9 bases matching TRBD1. This CDR3 has 14 residues. V trimming: 6 bases; J trimming: 6 bases; junction bases outside the gene matches: 8. CDR1 MNHEY and CDR2 SMNVEV come from the germline V gene (reference sequence). The DNA for the CDR3 is TGTGCCAGCAGGGGAACAGGGGGCCGGCCTGAAGCTTTCTTT. Protein product: CASRGTGGRPEAFF.

The rearrangement uses TRBV13 and TRBJ2-5, with D perhaps matching TRBD2 (7 bases). The CDR3 is 16 amino acids. Deletions cut 0 bases from V and 2 bases from J, with 13 bases between. The germline V gene encodes CDR1 PRHDT and CDR2 FYEKMQ (reference sequence). CDR3 sequence: CASSLGFRGAQETQYF. Here the CDR3 DNA reads TGTGCCAGCAGCTTAGGTTTTCGGGGGGCACAAGAGACCCAGTACTTC.

The CDR3 coding sequence is TGTGCCAGCAGTGAAGCGCTTGGGTTATTGAACACTGAAGCTTTCTTT. Protein: CASSEALGLLNTEAFF. This chain joins TRBV6-1 and TRBJ1-1; D remains unclear. The germline V gene encodes CDR1 MNHNS and CDR2 SASEGT. The CDR3 length is 16 residues. Trimming left V 0 bases short and J 0 bases short, with 11 bases between.

The J gene is TRBJ2-1, the V gene TRBV6-5, with D perhaps TRBD1 or TRBD2 (6 bases each). V gave up 5 bases and J gave up 0 bases, with 11 bases separating them. The CDR3 covers 15 residues. Germline CDR1 MNHEY, CDR2 SVGAGI. The CDR3: CASSRGTSSYNEQFF. The CDR3 nucleotides are TGTGCCAGCAGTCGCGGGACAAGCTCCTACAATGAGCAGTTCTTC.

The chain joins TRBV5-6 to TRBJ2-1; the match to TRBD2 covers 15 bases. The V gene end was trimmed by 2 bases and the J gene end by 2 bases; junction bases not matched to a gene: 8. Germline values: CDR1 SGHDT, CDR2 YYEEEE. This CDR3 is 19 amino acids long. CDR3 region: CASSLGLAGGPFPYNEQFF. As DNA, the CDR3 is TGTGCCAGCAGCTTAGGACTAGCGGGGGGGCCTTTTCCCTACAATGAGCAGTTCTTC. The full variable domain, rest sourced from reference TRBV5-6 and TRBJ2-1, is DAGVTQSPTHLIKTRGQQVTLRCSPKSGHDTVSWYQQALGQGPQFIFQYYEEEERQRGNFPDRFSGHQFPNYSSELNVNALLLGDSALYLCASSLGLAGGPFPYNEQFFGPGTRLTVL.